This T cell receptor (beta chain) was profiled in a study of blood T cell repertoires in COVID-19. Overall study: T cells, B-cell-depleted T cells, or PBMCs provided the cDNA or gDNA that served as material.

Turning to this clone: Other DNA sequences in the same sample also yield this CDR3.

The participants were between about 18 and 90 years old and came from 24 US areas. Clinical history reported by participants formed the basis on which cohorts were assigned. In Cohort 3, a recovered donor had either two negative PCRs, clearance, or symptom resolution. CDR3 size: 14 residues. Germline V gives CDR1 SGHRS, CDR2 YFSETQ. Trimming cost V 0 bases and J 4 bases, with 8 bases left between them. Sequencing was performed with immunoSEQ multiplex PCR; in TCRdb, only in-frame clones are kept and a portion is missing. This sample has hundreds of thousands of clones, with 85% found just once. This rearrangement joins TRBV5-1 to TRBJ2-1, with D tentatively TRBD2 (6 bases). Sequenced sample: PBMCs or T cells enriched from blood (not recorded which). This receptor was obtained from a man between 40 and 49 years old who had recovered from COVID-19. As DNA, the CDR3 is TGCGCCAGCAGCTTGGCGGGGGAATACAATGAGCAGTTCTTC. It codes for CASSLAGEYNEQFF.